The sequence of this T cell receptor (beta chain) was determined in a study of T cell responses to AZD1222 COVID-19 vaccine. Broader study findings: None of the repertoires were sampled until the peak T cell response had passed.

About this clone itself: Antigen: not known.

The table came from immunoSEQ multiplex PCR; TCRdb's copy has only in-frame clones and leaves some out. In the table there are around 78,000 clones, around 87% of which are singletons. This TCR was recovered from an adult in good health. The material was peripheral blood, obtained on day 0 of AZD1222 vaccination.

CDR3 sequence (DNA): TGTGCCGGCAGGGGGCTGACTGAAGCTTTCTTT. It specifies CAGRGLTEAFF. V gene TRBV30 combines with J gene TRBJ1-1; 8 bases agree with TRBD1. Germline V gene lookup returns CDR1 GTSNPN and CDR2 SVGIG (reference sequence). V shed 8 bases and J 5 bases; nucleotides not matched to a gene: 4. This CDR3 is 11 amino acids long.